This T cell receptor beta chain was captured in a study of blood T cell repertoires in COVID-19. The wider study: There were acute and convalescent COVID-19 samples, and they came from the United States, Italy and Spain. T cells, B-cell-depleted T cells, or PBMCs provided the cDNA or gDNA that served as material.

Methods used by the authors: The authors estimated nucleated cell counts from reference gene primer amplification. Here immunoSEQ multiplex PCR was the method, and the copy in TCRdb shows in-frame clones only, minus some. The V and J calls and clone size are taken from that table; D and trimming were inferred from the DNA. The sample holds approximately 220,000 clones, over 70% seen once. The CDR3 loop spans 15 amino acids. V shed 6 bases and J 1 base; nucleotides not matched to a gene: 3. Germline-derived CDR1 and CDR2 are LGHDT and YNNKEL (reference sequence). Sample: peripheral blood. V and J are TRBV3-1 (or the pseudogene TRBV3-2) and TRBJ2-4; 10 bases are shared with TRBD2. This sequence was found in a woman aged 45-60 years with acute or convalescent COVID-19. CDR3 residues: CASRFSGRAKNIQYF. CDR3 DNA sequence: TGTGCCAGCAGGTTTAGCGGGAGGGCCAAAAACATTCAGTACTTC.